This T cell receptor (beta chain) was identified during a study of blood T cell repertoires in COVID-19. Study overall: The analysed material was cDNA or gDNA that came from T cells, B-cell-depleted T cells, or PBMCs.

Methods used by the authors: Scientists estimated how many nucleated cells there were by amplifying reference gene primers. The repertoire was sequenced with immunoSEQ multiplex PCR; TCRdb's copy has only in-frame clones and lacks some. Clone size and V and J calls were adopted from that table, with D and trimming inferred from the DNA. The sample contains 95,000 to 150,000 clones, 85% of which appear only once. The ends were cut back, 0 bases at V and 2 bases at J, with 17 bases in the middle. This CDR3 has 19 amino acids. Germline CDR1 and CDR2: LGHNA and YSLEER. Sequencing used peripheral blood. This chain links TRBV4-3 with TRBJ2-6; possibly TRBD1 for D (5 bases). The receptor was derived from a man older than 75 with active or convalescent COVID-19. The DNA for the CDR3 is TGCGCCAGCAGCCAAGATGGAGCAGACAGTAGCACTGGGGCCAACGTCCTGACTTTC. This sequence encodes CASSQDGADSSTGANVLTF.